Each of the 26 T cell receptor beta chains below was sequenced from the same sample in a study of a mutant IDH1 vaccine in newly diagnosed glioma. Time point described: week 11, during vaccination. Each dose delivered 300 ug of mutant IDH1 20-mer peptide subcutaneously with imiquimod. No antigen has been assigned to these receptors. Libraries were prepared by immunoSEQ multiplex PCR; TCRdb keeps only in-frame clonotypes and omits some of them. The sample lists around 65,000 clones; about four fifths were seen once. Specimen: PBMCs, collected from a glioma patient whose treatment included an IDH1 peptide vaccine. The receptors were sampled from a man aged 50 or older with glioma.

The CDR3 nucleotides are TGTGCCAGCAGCCCCCGCGACCCAGCAGAGACCCAGTACTTC. Its translation is CASSPRDPAETQYF. The chain carries TRBV14 and TRBJ2-5, with D unresolved. The V gene lost 4 bases and the J gene lost 4 bases, with 13 bases spanning the gap. The CDR3 is 14 amino acids. In germline, CDR1 is SGHDN, CDR2 FVKESK.

V gene TRBV18 combines with J gene TRBJ1-4; perhaps TRBD1 as D (5 bases). The CDR3 consists of 15 residues. Trimming took 0 bases from V and 8 from J, leaving 13 bases between them. Per the germline V gene, CDR1 is KGHSH and CDR2 is LQKENI. The CDR3 region is CASSPPGQGREKLFF. The CDR3 DNA is TGTGCCAGCTCACCACCGGGGCAGGGAAGAGAAAAACTGTTTTTT.

This chain links TRBV11-3 with TRBJ1-1; D is unresolved. The germline CDR1 and CDR2 sequences are SGHNT and YENEEA. CDR3 size: 12 residues. Between the trimmed V and J ends, which lost 5 bases and 6 bases, there was a span of 10 bases. Here the CDR3 reads CASSRVEAEAFF. CDR3 coding DNA: TGTGCCAGCAGCAGGGTGGAAGCTGAAGCTTTCTTT.

This rearrangement joins TRBV4-3 to TRBJ2-7; D gene uncertain. This CDR3 has 13 amino acids. The V and J ends lost 0 bases and 5 bases respectively, with 8 bases between them. Per the germline V gene, CDR1 is LGHNA and CDR2 is YSLEER. The chain's CDR3 is CASSQDWQDEQYF. Written as DNA, the CDR3 is TGCGCCAGCAGCCAAGATTGGCAGGACGAGCAGTACTTC.

This chain uses TRBV6-6 with TRBJ2-7; TRBD1 aligns across 9 bases. Germline lookup yields CDR1 MNHNY and CDR2 SVGAGI (reference sequence). The CDR3 consists of 14 residues. V lost 7 bases, J lost 6 bases, and 10 bases stayed unmatched. CDR3 sequence: CASKLTGGGFEQYF. The CDR3 DNA sequence: TGTGCCAGCAAACTGACAGGGGGGGGATTCGAGCAGTACTTC.

The V call is TRBV18, the J call TRBJ2-7; TRBD2 matches 7 bases. The length of the CDR3 is 15 residues. Losses at the gene ends were 2 bases for V and 7 bases for J; bases not matched to a gene: 11. Germline assignment: CDR1 KGHSH and CDR2 LQKENI. The CDR3 protein is CASSPMTGGEAEQYF. CDR3 sequence (DNA): TGTGCCAGCTCACCAATGACTGGGGGGGAGGCAGAGCAGTACTTC.

The gene calls are TRBV6-5 and TRBJ1-5, with no clear D. Between the trimmed V and J ends, which lost 3 bases and 3 bases, there was a span of 6 bases. Germline V gene data show CDR1 as MNHEY and CDR2 as SVGAGI. The CDR3 covers 13 residues. The CDR3 DNA reads TGTGCCAGCAGTTATGGTTTCAATCAGCCCCAGCATTTT. Protein product: CASSYGFNQPQHF.

This clone was counted only a few times. V gene TRBV29-1 combines with J gene TRBJ1-1; D gene unclear. Germline V gene sequence: CDR1 SQVTM, CDR2 ANQGSEA. The CDR3 length is 13 residues. V was clipped by 5 bases and J by 1 base, with 11 bases between them. The CDR3 loop reads CSVSFSGNTEAFF. CDR3 in DNA: TGCAGCGTTTCTTTTTCAGGGAACACTGAAGCTTTCTTT.

The chain employs TRBV29-1 and TRBJ2-5; 9 nucleotides match TRBD2. The CDR3 has 15 amino acids. V was clipped by 1 base and J by 2 bases; unmatched bases: 5. Germline lookup yields CDR1 SQVTM and CDR2 ANQGSEA. CDR3 amino acids: CSVEGASGVQETQYF. The CDR3 region has the DNA TGCAGCGTTGAAGGTGCTAGCGGGGTACAAGAGACCCAGTACTTC.

This chain connects TRBV7-2 to TRBJ2-5; 8 positions agree with TRBD2. Germline V gene sequence: CDR1 SGHTA, CDR2 FQGNSA. J was trimmed by 7 bases and V by 4 bases; bases with no gene match: 8. There are 14 residues in the CDR3. CDR3 nucleotides: TGTGCCAGCAGCTACGGGGGGGCCGAGCCGACCCAGTACTTC. As protein: CASSYGGAEPTQYF.

V usage is TRBV5-1 and J usage is TRBJ2-6; D is perhaps TRBD1 (6 bases). This CDR3 spans 16 amino acids. V lost 5 bases and J lost 0, with 12 bases in between. Germline-derived CDR1 and CDR2 are SGHRS and YFSETQ. The CDR3 DNA reads as TGCGCCAGCAGGGGGACAATCGACTCTGGGGCCAACGTCCTGACTTTC. Translating it yields CASRGTIDSGANVLTF. The entire variable domain, with the rest obtained from reference TRBV5-1 and TRBJ2-6, is as follows: KAGVTQTPRYLIKTRGQQVTLSCSPISGHRSVSWYQQTPGQGLQFLFEYFSETQRNKGNFPGRFSGRQFSNSRSEMNVSTLELGDSALYLCASRGTIDSGANVLTFGAGSRLTVL.

This clone turned up a few times. This chain uses TRBV7-9 with TRBJ1-2; TRBD1 might be the D (5 bases). Looked up from germline, CDR1 is SEHNR and CDR2 is FQNEAQ (reference sequence). V was trimmed by 8 bases and J by 6 bases, leaving 13 bases between them. The CDR3 totals 12 residues. The DNA for the CDR3 is TGTGCCAGCCGCGGGACGGCTGATGGCTACACCTTC. As protein: CASRGTADGYTF. Filled out from reference TRBV7-9 and TRBJ1-2, the complete variable domain reads DTGVSQNPRHKITKRGQNVTFRCDPISEHNRLYWYRQTLGQGPEFLTYFQNEAQLEKSRLLSDRFSAERPKGSFSTLEIQRTEQGDSAMYLCASRGTADGYTFGSGTRLTVV.

The chain links TRBV5-5 to TRBJ1-2; D uncertain. There are 15 residues in the CDR3. Germline-derived CDR1 and CDR2 are SGHKS and YYEKEE (reference sequence). V shed 4 bases and J shed 4 bases, with 17 bases lying between them. The CDR3 loop is CASSLRDPSVYGYTF. CDR3 DNA sequence: TGTGCCAGCAGCCTCCGGGATCCTTCCGTCTATGGCTACACCTTC.

This chain's CDR3 is CASSQTTSGRDEQYF. The DNA for the CDR3 is TGCGCCAGCAGCCAAACAACTAGCGGGAGAGACGAGCAGTACTTC. This chain uses TRBV4-1 with TRBJ2-7, with 11 bases lining up with TRBD2. Trimming cost V 2 bases and J 5 bases; bases outside gene matches: 5. This CDR3 comprises 15 residues. Germline values: CDR1 MGHRA, CDR2 YSYEKL.

The chain joins TRBV4-1 to TRBJ1-1, with unresolved D. Germline loops: CDR1 MGHRA, CDR2 YSYEKL. The V end lost 0 bases, the J end lost 1 base, and 6 bases lay between the germline ends. The CDR3 sequence is 14 residues long. The CDR3 sequence is CASSQESPNTEAFF. In DNA form, the CDR3 reads TGCGCCAGCAGCCAAGAAAGTCCGAACACTGAAGCTTTCTTT.

This clone was seen more than once but under ten times. The chain links TRBV29-1 to TRBJ2-5, with TRBD2 as a possible D gene (7 bases). The length of the CDR3 is 13 residues. The germline CDR1 and CDR2 sequences are SQVTM and ANQGSEA. V lost 7 bases and J 4 bases, leaving 16 bases between the germline ends. CDR3 in amino acids: CSARGGVLETQYF. As DNA, the CDR3 is TGCAGCGCTAGGGGGGGAGTACTAGAGACCCAGTACTTC.

The CDR3 region has the DNA TGTGCCATCAGGGACAGGGGCATCTATGGCTACACCTTC. Its protein is CAIRDRGIYGYTF. The chain is built from TRBV10-3 and TRBJ1-2, with 9 positions matching TRBD1. The CDR3 runs 13 residues. Germline V lookup: CDR1 ENHRY, CDR2 SYGVKD. The ends lost 6 bases at V and 4 bases at J; junction bases unmatched: 3.

V gene TRBV5-1 combines with J gene TRBJ2-1; 10 nucleotides match TRBD2. CDR1 is SGHRS and CDR2 is YFSETQ in the germline V gene. The V gene end was trimmed by 6 bases and the J gene end by 14 bases; junction bases not matched to a gene: 17. This CDR3 contains 15 residues. CDR3 DNA: TGCGCCAGCAACACCGGGACTAGCGTTGGGCTTCCCGAGTTCTTC. This sequence encodes CASNTGTSVGLPEFF.

The chain couples TRBV11-2 to TRBJ2-2; D unclear. V was clipped by 8 bases and J by 7 bases, with 11 bases between them. The length of the CDR3 is 12 residues. In germline, CDR1 is SGHAT, CDR2 FQNNGV. This CDR3 is CASGRGGGELFF. Here the CDR3 DNA reads TGTGCCAGCGGCAGAGGTGGCGGGGAGCTGTTTTTT.

The gene calls are TRBV13 and TRBJ2-3, with D perhaps matching TRBD1 or TRBD2 (6 bases each). Germline V gives CDR1 PRHDT, CDR2 FYEKMQ (reference sequence). The CDR3 totals 16 residues. The V and J ends lost 2 bases and 5 bases respectively, with 17 bases between them. The CDR3 DNA reads as TGTGCCAGCAGCTTACGGGGGCCACAAGGTAAAGATACGCAGTATTTT. Encoded protein: CASSLRGPQGKDTQYF.

The chain is built from TRBV6-5 and TRBJ1-5; D not resolved. This CDR3 contains 14 residues. The germline gives CDR1 MNHEY, CDR2 SVGAGI. Trimming took off 9 bases at V and 3 bases at J, with 15 bases between the two ends. The CDR3 DNA reads TGTGCCAGTCACCCTAGGTCCAACAATCAGCCCCAGCATTTT. Its protein product is CASHPRSNNQPQHF.

The chain carries TRBV25-1 and TRBJ1-4, with D unclear. CDR1 is MGHDK and CDR2 is SYGVNS in the germline V gene. V dropped 7 bases and J dropped 5 bases, with 17 bases sitting between them. This CDR3 is built from 15 residues. The CDR3 sequence: CASTMPGVDNEKLFF. DNA for the CDR3: TGTGCCAGCACTATGCCTGGGGTGGACAATGAAAAACTGTTTTTT.

This sequence joins TRBV25-1 and TRBJ2-1; tentatively, D is TRBD2 (6 bases). Trimming took 6 bases from V and 7 from J, leaving 16 bases between them. This CDR3 comprises 14 residues. Looked up from germline, CDR1 is MGHDK and CDR2 is SYGVNS. The CDR3 region has the DNA TGTGCCAGCAGGGGACTGGGCCTTGGGAATGAGCAGTTCTTC. Its translation: CASRGLGLGNEQFF.

There are many counts of this clone. This sequence joins TRBV11-3 and TRBJ2-3, with 14 bases that match TRBD2. This CDR3 is built from 17 residues. Germline assignment: CDR1 SGHNT and CDR2 YENEEA. The junction had 2 bases not matched to a gene; V was cut back by 3 bases and J by 0 bases. As DNA, the CDR3 is TGTGCCAGCAGCTTGGGACTAGCGGGGGTTAGCACAGATACGCAGTATTTT. This encodes CASSLGLAGVSTDTQYF.

CDR3 nucleotides: TGTGCCAGCAGTCGAACAGACCCGGGCTCGATAGCCCAGCATTTT. Translated, it gives CASSRTDPGSIAQHF. The chain combines TRBV28 with TRBJ1-5; D remains unclear. V lost 5 bases, J lost 11 bases, and 22 bases lay in between. Germline-derived CDR1 and CDR2 are MDHEN and SYDVKM. This CDR3 spans 15 amino acids.

The V gene is TRBV27, the J gene TRBJ2-2; 9 bases match TRBD1. This CDR3 is 13 amino acids long. CDR1 MNHEY and CDR2 SMNVEV come from the germline V gene (reference sequence). V lost 6 bases to trimming and J lost 7 bases; unmatched junction nucleotides: 3. DNA for the CDR3: TGTGCCAGCAGAGGGACAGGGATCGGGGAGCTGTTTTTT. It translates to CASRGTGIGELFF.